These 11 T cell receptor beta chains originate from one sample sequenced in a study of CXCR3-negative and CXCR3-positive naive CD8 T cells. Findings and limits, study-wide: Hydrophobicity of TRB CDR3s was greater in CXCR3-positive naive cells than in CXCR3-negative naive cells.

Their target antigens are unknown. The libraries of TRB cDNA were constructed through 5' RACE using UMI labels. TCRdb re-called the 5' RACE reads and gives one entry per CDR3 protein, without DNA. The table lists around 61,000 distinct CDR3 sequences, with roughly 0.74% in the top ten. Sequenced input: naive CXCR3+ CD8+ T cells from blood. As to subset: CD45RO-CCR7+CD27+CD95- naive CD8+ T cells expressing CXCR3 (TNR3+). These TCRs come from a human donor in good health. Some clones in this sample may be carry-over from other donors' samples.

The chain joins TRBV20-1 to TRBJ2-2; without DNA, the TCRdb call of TRBD1 cannot be checked. The CDR3 sequence is 17 residues long. In germline, CDR1 is DFQATT, CDR2 SNEGSKA (reference sequence). The CDR3: CSARTQFGTGNTGELFF.

V gene TRBV10-3 combines with J gene TRBJ1-2; TCRdb reports TRBD1, a call that lacks DNA to check it against. CDR3 size: 18 residues. Germline assignment: CDR1 ENHRY and CDR2 SYGVKD. The CDR3 sequence is CAISELAGAEVANYGYTF.

The chain carries TRBV6-2 or TRBV6-3 and TRBJ2-5; TCRdb names TRBD2, which stays unverified in the absence of DNA. Germline CDR1 and CDR2: MNHEY and SVGEGT. The CDR3 contains 16 residues. The CDR3: CASSYSGLHTAFDQYF.

The chain links TRBV20-1 to TRBJ2-7. The germline CDR1 and CDR2 sequences are DFQATT and SNEGSKA (reference sequence). The CDR3 extends over 13 amino acids. The CDR3 region is CSATLENSYEQYF.

The chain uses TRBV29-1 and TRBJ2-5; absent DNA, TCRdb's TRBD1 call cannot be checked. This CDR3 has 13 residues. Germline V CDR1 and CDR2: SQVTM, ANQGSEA. CDR3 protein: CSLRQGAGETQYF.

This chain joins TRBV13 and TRBJ1-1. Germline assignment: CDR1 PRHDT and CDR2 FYEKMQ (reference sequence). This CDR3 comprises 13 residues. CDR3 protein: CASSLYRDTEAFF.

The chain links TRBV19 to TRBJ2-7; the TRBD1 assignment by TCRdb is unverifiable without DNA. Germline values: CDR1 LNHDA, CDR2 SQIVND (reference sequence). This CDR3 spans 15 amino acids. CDR3 loop: CASSPGTGINYEQYF.

V and J are TRBV20-1 and TRBJ1-2. Germline V lookup: CDR1 DFQATT, CDR2 SNEGSKA (reference sequence). The CDR3 has 13 amino acids. The CDR3 sequence is CSARDVYRDGYTF.

The chain has TRBV11-1 and TRBJ2-1. The CDR3 is 11 residues long. CDR1 and CDR2 from the germline V gene are SGHAT and FQDESV (reference sequence). The CDR3 is CASSSTNEQFF.

V gene TRBV7-9 combines with J gene TRBJ1-2. The germline V gene has CDR1 SEHNR and CDR2 FQNEAQ (reference sequence). CDR3 length equals 14 residues. CDR3 loop: CASSSLGANYGYTF.

The chain joins TRBV7-3 to TRBJ2-3; there is no DNA to check the TCRdb D call of TRBD2. Germline V lookup: CDR1 SGHTA, CDR2 FQGTGA. This CDR3 is built from 15 residues. CDR3 protein: CASSPGAGGGDTQYF.